These 18 T cell receptor beta chains originate from one sample sequenced in a study of tumour-infiltrating T cells in Burkitt lymphoma. Repertoires were generated with immunoSEQ multiplex PCR, while TCRdb's copy carries only in-frame clones and drops some. Seen here are tens of thousands of clones, roughly 30% observed once, and the top ten hold 2.9%. Sequenced: tumor tissue. These receptors were obtained from a human donor with Burkitt lymphoma.

Here the CDR3 DNA reads TGTGCCAGCAGTTACAGGTACAATCAGCCCCAGCATTTT. Residues: CASSYRYNQPQHF. The genes are TRBV6-5 and TRBJ1-5; D uncertain. V was trimmed by 2 bases and J by 3 bases, leaving 5 bases between them. The CDR3 runs 13 residues. The germline CDR1 and CDR2 sequences are MNHEY and SVGAGI.

This chain links TRBV9 with TRBJ1-4, with TRBD1 matching 8 bases. There are 15 residues in the CDR3. Germline assignment: CDR1 SGDLS and CDR2 YYNGEE. V lost 4 bases to trimming and J lost 8 bases; unmatched junction nucleotides: 10. This CDR3 reads CASSPQDRVGEKLFF. CDR3 bases: TGTGCCAGCAGCCCACAGGACAGGGTAGGGGAAAAACTGTTTTTT. Full variable domain (missing parts from reference TRBV9 and TRBJ1-4): DSGVTQTPKHLITATGQRVTLRCSPRSGDLSVYWYQQSLDQGLQFLIQYYNGEERAKGNILERFSAQQFPDLHSELNLSSLELGDSALYFCASSPQDRVGEKLFFGSGTQLSVL.

This clone was found a few times. This chain joins TRBV2 and TRBJ1-3; TRBD1 agrees at 8 bases. Trimming took 3 bases from V and 0 from J; bases not matched to a gene: 4. This CDR3 has 16 residues. CDR1 is SNHLY, CDR2 FYNNEI, per germline. The DNA of the CDR3 is TGTGCCAGCAGTGAGGGGACAGGAGTCTCTGGAAACACCATATATTTT. It encodes CASSEGTGVSGNTIYF.

About this clone: The identical CDR3 is also encoded by other nucleotide sequences in the sample. CDR3 coding DNA: TGTGCCTGGTCCCGGGACAGACCTTATGGCTACACCTTC. Encoded protein: CAWSRDRPYGYTF. The chain employs TRBV30 and TRBJ1-2; TRBD1 aligns across 7 bases. CDR1 and CDR2 (germline): GTSNPN, SVGIG (reference sequence). Trimming at V came to 5 bases and at J to 5 bases, leaving 8 bases not matched to a gene. There are 13 residues in the CDR3.

J is TRBJ1-1 and V is TRBV5-1; weak D call: TRBD1 (5 bases). The V end was cut by 0 bases, the J end by 4 bases, with 10 bases between. In germline, CDR1 is SGHRS, CDR2 YFSETQ. CDR3 length: 14 amino acids. CDR3 protein: CASSLETVLTEAFF. As DNA, the CDR3 is TGCGCCAGCAGCTTGGAGACAGTACTCACTGAAGCTTTCTTT.

V gene TRBV4-2 combines with J gene TRBJ2-5; D possibly corresponds to TRBD2 (6 bases). V lost 1 base to trimming and J lost 6 bases, with 18 bases between them. The CDR3 has 16 amino acids. Germline assignment: CDR1 LGHNA and CDR2 YNFKEQ. This chain's CDR3 is CASSQVGGELDKTQYF. For the CDR3, the DNA is TGTGCCAGCAGCCAAGTGGGGGGAGAGCTCGATAAGACCCAGTACTTC.

This clone was counted between two and nine times. The chain links TRBV6-5 to TRBJ1-2; 10 bases map to TRBD1. The V gene end was trimmed by 6 bases and the J gene end by 8 bases; junction bases not matched to a gene: 12. The germline V gene encodes CDR1 MNHEY and CDR2 SVGAGI. CDR3 length: 15 residues. The CDR3 DNA is TGTGCCAGCAGCCCCCAGGGGACAGGGGAGCGAGGCTACACCTTC. Translation: CASSPQGTGERGYTF.

This clone was seen a handful of times. The chain is built from TRBV19 and TRBJ1-1, with TRBD1 identical over 8 bases. Germline lookup yields CDR1 LNHDA and CDR2 SQIVND (reference sequence). The trim removed 3 bases at V and 7 bases at J, leaving 4 bases unmatched. This CDR3 is built from 13 residues. CDR3 in DNA: TGTGCCAGTAGTATTCGACAGGGGCGTGAAGCTTTCTTT. This codes for CASSIRQGREAFF.

This chain uses TRBV10-3 with TRBJ1-1; D is possibly TRBD1 (5 bases). The V end was cut by 4 bases, the J end by 0 bases, with 18 bases between. The CDR3 is 17 residues long. Germline V gene data show CDR1 as ENHRY and CDR2 as SYGVKD. DNA of the CDR3: TGTGCCATCAGTGGGACACCATCCTCGGGGGTGAACACTGAAGCTTTCTTT. Its translation: CAISGTPSSGVNTEAFF.

The chain is built from TRBV28 and TRBJ2-6; D call uncertain. Germline CDR1 is MDHEN and CDR2 is SYDVKM. This CDR3 has 14 residues. Trimming took off 7 bases at V and 4 bases at J, with 11 bases between the two ends. The CDR3, as DNA: TGTGCCAGCACCCCAGACTCGGGGGCCAACGTCCTGACTTTC. Amino acid sequence: CASTPDSGANVLTF.

This sequence joins TRBV27 and TRBJ1-5, with D hard to call. This CDR3 has 16 amino acids. The germline V gene encodes CDR1 MNHEY and CDR2 SMNVEV (reference sequence). V shed 5 bases and J shed 2 bases, with 16 bases lying between them. The CDR3 loop reads CASSPRETIGNQPQHF. Here the CDR3 DNA reads TGTGCCAGCAGTCCACGGGAGACCATCGGCAATCAGCCCCAGCATTTT.

In this sample, this clone turned up a few times. The rearrangement uses TRBV5-1 and TRBJ2-5; TRBD1 aligns across 8 bases. Unmatched junction bases numbered 5, after V lost 1 base and J lost 3 bases. In germline, CDR1 is SGHRS, CDR2 YFSETQ. The CDR3 loop spans 15 amino acids. CDR3 residues: CASSLMSGGEETQYF. CDR3 DNA: TGCGCCAGCAGCTTGATGTCAGGGGGCGAAGAGACCCAGTACTTC.

V is TRBV18 and J is TRBJ1-1, with a possible D match to TRBD1 (5 bases). The V and J ends lost 7 bases and 0 bases respectively, with 9 bases between them. This CDR3 is built from 13 residues. Germline CDR1 is KGHSH and CDR2 is LQKENI. CDR3 residues: CASLQDMNTEAFF. The CDR3 DNA follows: TGTGCCAGCTTACAGGATATGAACACTGAAGCTTTCTTT.

The gene calls are TRBV6-6 and TRBJ2-4, with 10 bases aligning to TRBD2. The CDR3 totals 16 residues. Germline V gene lookup returns CDR1 MNHNY and CDR2 SVGAGI (reference sequence). V shed 4 bases and J 7 bases; nucleotides not matched to a gene: 10. The CDR3 reads CASSSYSGGNFNIQYF. The CDR3 DNA follows: TGTGCCAGCAGTTCTTATAGCGGGGGGAATTTTAACATTCAGTACTTC.

This CDR3 reads CASSQTDRELQPQHF. The DNA for the CDR3 is TGTGCCAGCAGCCAGACGGACAGGGAGTTACAGCCCCAGCATTTT. V gene TRBV4-2 combines with J gene TRBJ1-5; 8 bases line up with TRBD1. The CDR3 spans 15 residues. J gave up 7 bases and V 3 bases, and 8 bases lay outside the gene matches. Germline V lookup: CDR1 LGHNA, CDR2 YNFKEQ.

The chain employs TRBV7-9 and TRBJ2-1; 10 positions agree with TRBD2. V lost 5 bases, J lost 9 bases, and 16 bases stayed unmatched. CDR1 SEHNR and CDR2 FQNEAQ come from the germline V gene (reference sequence). CDR3 length equals 17 residues. The CDR3 DNA reads as TGTGCCAGCAGCGGCACTAGCGGGGCCCTTGGTGTTACTGAGCAGTTCTTC. As protein: CASSGTSGALGVTEQFF.

A few counts support this clone. V and J are TRBV4-1 and TRBJ1-2; D is perhaps TRBD1 (6 bases). The V end lost 3 bases, the J end lost 6 bases, and 14 bases lay between the germline ends. The CDR3 is 14 amino acids. In germline, CDR1 is MGHRA, CDR2 YSYEKL. The CDR3 loop reads CASSHPGAGHGYTF. CDR3 nucleotide sequence: TGCGCCAGCAGCCACCCAGGGGCGGGGCATGGCTACACCTTC.

This clone was seen more than once but under ten times. The chain couples TRBV30 to TRBJ1-6, with 7 bases identical to TRBD1. This CDR3 region has 16 residues. V gave up 2 bases and J gave up 6 bases; unmatched junction bases: 10. CDR1 and CDR2 from the germline V gene are GTSNPN and SVGIG (reference sequence). The CDR3: CAWSRAGTARNSPLHF. CDR3 in DNA: TGTGCCTGGAGTAGGGCCGGGACAGCGCGTAATTCACCCCTCCACTTT. Using reference TRBV30 and TRBJ1-6 for the parts outside the CDR3, the full variable domain is SQTIHQWPATLVQPVGSPLSLECTVEGTSNPNLYWYRQAAGRGLQLLFYSVGIGQISSEVPQNLSASRPQDRQFILSSKKLLLSDSGFYLCAWSRAGTARNSPLHFGNGTRLTVT.